The clone carrying this T cell receptor beta chain was found a few times. Its antigen is unknown. TCRdb redid the calling of the 5' RACE reads with MiXCR, one entry per CDR3 protein. The sample carries 100,000 to 150,000 distinct CDR3 sequences, 17% recorded once. This entry belongs to a study of CD8 T cells in ankylosing spondylitis. General study results and limits: About 8 highly homologous variants made up a TCR beta motif, and this motif appeared characteristic of ankylosing spondylitis blood.

J gave up 0 bases and V 1 base, and 5 bases lay outside the gene matches. The V gene's germline CDR1 is DFQATT and CDR2 SNEGSKA (reference sequence). The CDR3 spans 16 residues. The specimen was blood, either unsorted or a sorted T cell fraction (not recorded which). The chain couples TRBV20-1 to TRBJ2-1; TRBD2 matches at 8 bases. The origin of this receptor is a male donor with ankylosing spondylitis. The CDR3 reads CSARVGGRSSYNEQFF. The CDR3 DNA is TGCAGTGCTAGAGTTGGCGGGAGGAGCTCCTACAATGAGCAGTTCTTC.